This is a list of T cell receptor beta chains from one sample in a study of blood T cell repertoires in COVID-19. Sequenced by immunoSEQ multiplex PCR; TCRdb stores in-frame clones only, minus some. This table has tens of thousands of clones, roughly 82% appearing once. The sequenced sample was peripheral blood. These receptors were collected from a woman of 80 years or more with active or convalescent COVID-19. Both conserved end residues are part of each CDR3. A D gene is named only where the DNA matches it firmly. Size is stated for part of the rows, as once, few or many counts, or as a class when the clone is expanded.

d_call: TRBD1
j_call: TRBJ1-4
clone_size: few
v_call: TRBV18
cdr3_aa: CASTQEQGSEKLFF
cdr3_nt: TGTGCCAGCACGCAAGAACAGGGGAGTGAAAAACTGTTTTTT

d_call: -
j_call: TRBJ2-5
clone_size: -
v_call: TRBV21-1
cdr3_aa: CASSKEGVFRGTGQGTQYF
cdr3_nt: TGTGCCAGCAGCAAAGAAGGGGTCTTTCGCGGAACCGGTCAGGGGACCCAGTACTTC

d_call: TRBD1
j_call: TRBJ2-5
clone_size: -
v_call: TRBV30
cdr3_aa: CAWTRDRGVETQYF
cdr3_nt: TGTGCCTGGACCAGGGACAGGGGAGTAGAGACCCAGTACTTC

d_call: -
j_call: TRBJ1-1
clone_size: once
v_call: TRBV7-3
cdr3_aa: CASSPAMNTEAFF
cdr3_nt: TGTGCCAGCAGCCCCGCGATGAACACTGAAGCTTTCTTT

d_call: -
j_call: TRBJ2-3
clone_size: -
v_call: TRBV18
cdr3_aa: CASSLFSTDTQYF
cdr3_nt: TGTGCCAGCTCACTCTTTAGCACAGATACGCAGTATTTT

d_call: TRBD1
j_call: TRBJ2-7
clone_size: -
v_call: TRBV10-1
cdr3_aa: CASSEYERTGPYEQYF
cdr3_nt: TGCGCCAGCAGTGAGTATGAAAGGACAGGCCCCTACGAGCAGTACTTC

d_call: -
j_call: TRBJ2-7
clone_size: few
v_call: TRBV6-2/TRBV6-3
cdr3_aa: CASSYGQGFYEQYF
cdr3_nt: TGTGCCAGCAGTTACGGGCAGGGTTTTTACGAGCAGTACTTC

d_call: -
j_call: TRBJ1-5
clone_size: -
v_call: TRBV18
cdr3_aa: CASSYERQRNQPQHF
cdr3_nt: TGTGCCAGCTCATATGAGCGACAGAGAAATCAGCCCCAGCATTTT

d_call: TRBD2
j_call: TRBJ2-3
clone_size: -
v_call: TRBV10-2
cdr3_aa: CASSELAGETDTQYF
cdr3_nt: TGCGCCAGCAGTGAACTAGCGGGGGAGACAGATACGCAGTATTTT

d_call: TRBD1
j_call: TRBJ1-1
clone_size: many
v_call: TRBV9
cdr3_aa: CASSRDRVNTEAFF
cdr3_nt: TGTGCCAGCAGTCGGGACAGGGTCAACACTGAAGCTTTCTTT

d_call: TRBD2
j_call: TRBJ2-1
clone_size: -
v_call: TRBV5-1
cdr3_aa: CASSLVPSGDNEQFF
cdr3_nt: TGCGCCAGCAGCTTGGTCCCTAGCGGGGACAATGAGCAGTTCTTC

d_call: -
j_call: TRBJ1-4
clone_size: -
v_call: TRBV4-3
cdr3_aa: CASSQDRAATNEKLFF
cdr3_nt: TGCGCCAGCAGCCAAGACAGGGCTGCCACTAATGAAAAACTGTTTTTT

d_call: TRBD2
j_call: TRBJ2-4
clone_size: -
v_call: TRBV11-2
cdr3_aa: CASSPRGGGTSKNIQYF
cdr3_nt: TGTGCCAGCAGCCCGCGGGGGGGCGGAACGTCCAAAAACATTCAGTACTTC